A single sample is the source of the 10 T cell receptor beta chains below, sequenced in a study of prognosis after radiotherapy for stage I lung cancer. By two-round multiplex PCR, the TCR beta CDR3 was amplified from genomic DNA. It was primers specific to each TRBV and TRBJ gene that first-round PCR used. TCRdb reprocessed the multiplex PCR reads via MiXCR and lists one record per CDR3 protein. The sample has roughly 26,000 distinct CDR3 sequences, 25% to 30% seen once. The sequenced sample was PBMCs, obtained before or after stereotactic body radiation therapy (not recorded which). The source is a donor aged 50 or older with non-small cell lung cancer.

The chain employs TRBV28 and TRBJ2-7; the D is unclear. Germline assignment: CDR1 MDHEN and CDR2 SYDVKM. Trimming removed 6 bases at V and 2 bases at J, with 8 bases between. The CDR3 contains 12 residues. The CDR3 nucleotides are TGTGCCAGCAGACGACATCCCTACGAGCAGTACTTC. Protein: CASRRHPYEQYF.

There are many counts of this clonotype. Here the CDR3 DNA reads TGCGCCAGCAGCCTCGAGGGGTCGGCAGATACGCAGTATTTT. It is translated as CASSLEGSADTQYF. This chain links TRBV5-1 with TRBJ2-3; D tentatively reads TRBD1 or TRBD2 (5 bases each). V was clipped by 4 bases and J by 4 bases, with 13 bases between them. CDR1 and CDR2 (germline): SGHRS, YFSETQ. The CDR3 is made up of 14 amino acids.

As regards this clonotype: A much larger clone differs by one base, so this may be a read error. V is TRBV20-1 and J is TRBJ2-3; D remains ambiguous. V dropped 6 bases and J dropped 2 bases, with 21 bases sitting between them. The CDR3 is made up of 16 amino acids. The germline CDR1 and CDR2 sequences are DFQATT and SNEGSKA (reference sequence). DNA for the CDR3: TGCAGTGCCACACCAGAGAGTAGCTACTACACAGATACGCAGTATTTT. Its protein is CSATPESSYYTDTQYF.

Remarks on this clonotype: This could be a read error, since a much larger clone is one nucleotide away. The V gene is TRBV24-1, the J gene TRBJ2-6; D not resolved. Germline lookup yields CDR1 KGHDR and CDR2 SFDVKD. This CDR3 contains 15 residues. This CDR3 is CATSDPPTGSNVLTF. In DNA form, the CDR3 reads TGTGCCACCAGTGATCCCCCGACTGGGTCCAACGTCCTGACTTTC.

There are many counts of this clonotype. V and J are TRBV19 and TRBJ2-7; tentative D call: TRBD2 (5 bases). V lost 1 base to trimming and J lost 1 base, with 8 bases between them. This CDR3 region has 14 residues. Germline CDR1 LNHDA, CDR2 SQIVND (reference sequence). As DNA, the CDR3 is TGTGCCAGTAGTATAGTAAGCGGTTCCTACGAGCAGTACTTC. This codes for CASSIVSGSYEQYF.

This clonotype was seen at least ten times. The rearrangement links TRBV5-6 to TRBJ1-2; D not resolved. Between the trimmed V and J ends, which lost 4 bases and 4 bases, there was a span of 17 bases. The CDR3 has 15 amino acids. Germline CDR1 and CDR2: SGHDT and YYEEEE. The CDR3 nucleotides are TGTGCCAGCAGCGCATTGAGGGAAGGTGGCTATGGCTACACCTTC. It is translated as CASSALREGGYGYTF.

This clonotype is a singleton in its sample. A read error may be the cause here, since a much bigger clone is one base away. The gene calls are TRBV7-8 and TRBJ1-1; TRBD1 matches at 8 bases. This CDR3 has 17 amino acids. The junction had 16 bases not matched to a gene; V was cut back by 5 bases and J by 5 bases. The germline V gene encodes CDR1 SGHVS and CDR2 FQNEAQ. In DNA, the CDR3 is TGTGCCAGCAGCCTCATACCTCTGGGACAGGCGGCGACTGAAGCTTTCTTT. It is translated as CASSLIPLGQAATEAFF.

This clonotype has at least ten counts. The chain employs TRBV12-3 or TRBV12-4 and TRBJ1-2, with 8 nucleotides matching TRBD1. J lost 4 bases, V lost 4 bases, and 11 bases had no gene match. The CDR3 consists of 16 residues. Here the CDR3 DNA reads TGTGCCAGCAGTTCCTCCTCCGGGACAGGACTCTATGGCTACACCTTC. It yields the protein CASSSSSGTGLYGYTF.

This clonotype has a count of ten or more. The chain recombines TRBV7-8 with TRBJ1-5; D not certain. Trimming stripped 3 bases from V and 4 bases from J, with 7 bases between. The CDR3 runs 13 residues. Germline V gene sequence: CDR1 SGHVS, CDR2 FQNEAQ. CDR3 in amino acids: CASSFGRNQPQHF. CDR3 in DNA: TGTGCCAGCAGCTTCGGACGGAATCAGCCCCAGCATTTT. The complete variable domain, with remaining parts taken from reference TRBV7-8 and TRBJ1-5, reads GAGVSQSPRYKVAKRGQDVALRCDPISGHVSLFWYQQALGQGPEFLTYFQNEAQLDKSGLPSDRFFAERPEGSVSTLKIQRTQQEDSAVYLCASSFGRNQPQHFGDGTRLSIL.

This clonotype was recorded many times. This sequence joins TRBV7-9 and TRBJ2-7; a possible D gene is TRBD2 (6 bases). The germline gives CDR1 SEHNR, CDR2 FQNEAQ (reference sequence). This CDR3 region has 13 residues. Trimming stripped 5 bases from V and 3 bases from J, with 11 bases between. The CDR3 DNA is TGTGCCAGCAGCCGGAGGGAGAACTACGAGCAGTACTTC. Translation gives CASSRRENYEQYF.